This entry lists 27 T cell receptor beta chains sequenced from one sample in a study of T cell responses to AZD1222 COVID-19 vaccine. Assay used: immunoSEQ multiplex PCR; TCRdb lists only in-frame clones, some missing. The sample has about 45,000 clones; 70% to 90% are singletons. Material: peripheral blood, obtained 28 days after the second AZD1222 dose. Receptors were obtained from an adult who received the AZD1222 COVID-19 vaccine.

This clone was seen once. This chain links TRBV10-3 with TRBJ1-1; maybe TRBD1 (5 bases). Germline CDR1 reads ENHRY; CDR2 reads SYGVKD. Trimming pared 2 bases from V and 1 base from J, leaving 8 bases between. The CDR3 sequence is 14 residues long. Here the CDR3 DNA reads TGTGCCATCAGTGAGAGGCAGGGGAACACTGAAGCTTTCTTT. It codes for CAISERQGNTEAFF.

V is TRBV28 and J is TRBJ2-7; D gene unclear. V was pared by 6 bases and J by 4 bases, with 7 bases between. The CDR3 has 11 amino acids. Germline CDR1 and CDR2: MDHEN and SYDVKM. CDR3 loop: CASRDGYEQYF. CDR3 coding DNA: TGTGCCAGCAGAGACGGGTACGAGCAGTACTTC.

CDR3 nucleotides: TGTGCCAGCAGTGACAGGGGGGGAGCAGGCAATCAGCCCCAGCATTTT. The encoded protein is CASSDRGGAGNQPQHF. The J gene is TRBJ1-5, the V gene TRBV6-1; 7 bases fit TRBD1. The CDR3 is made up of 16 amino acids. J was trimmed by 2 bases and V by 3 bases; bases with no gene match: 7. Germline V gene lookup returns CDR1 MNHNS and CDR2 SASEGT.

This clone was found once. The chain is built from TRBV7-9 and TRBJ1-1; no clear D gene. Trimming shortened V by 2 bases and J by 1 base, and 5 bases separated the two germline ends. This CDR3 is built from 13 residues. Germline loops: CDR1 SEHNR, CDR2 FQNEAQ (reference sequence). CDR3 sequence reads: CASSLSGNTEAFF. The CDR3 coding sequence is TGTGCCAGCAGCTTAAGCGGGAACACTGAAGCTTTCTTT.

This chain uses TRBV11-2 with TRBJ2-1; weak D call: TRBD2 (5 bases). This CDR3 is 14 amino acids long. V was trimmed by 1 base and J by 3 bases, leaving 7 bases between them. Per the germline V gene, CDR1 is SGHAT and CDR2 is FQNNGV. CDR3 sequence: CASSLGAVYNEQFF. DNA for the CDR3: TGTGCCAGCAGCTTAGGAGCGGTCTACAATGAGCAGTTCTTC.

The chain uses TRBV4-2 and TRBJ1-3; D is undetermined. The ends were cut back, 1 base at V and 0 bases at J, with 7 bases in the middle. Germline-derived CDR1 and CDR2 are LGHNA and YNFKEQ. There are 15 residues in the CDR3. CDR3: CASSQVGSSGNTIYF. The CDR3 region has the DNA TGTGCCAGCAGCCAAGTGGGGAGCTCTGGAAACACCATATATTTT.

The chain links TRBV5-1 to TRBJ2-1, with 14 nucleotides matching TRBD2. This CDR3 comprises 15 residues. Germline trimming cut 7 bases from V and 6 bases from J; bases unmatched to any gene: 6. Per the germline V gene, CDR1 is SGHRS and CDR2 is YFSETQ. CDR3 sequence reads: CASVDGTSGGNEQFF. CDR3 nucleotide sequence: TGCGCCAGCGTTGACGGGACTAGCGGGGGCAATGAGCAGTTCTTC.

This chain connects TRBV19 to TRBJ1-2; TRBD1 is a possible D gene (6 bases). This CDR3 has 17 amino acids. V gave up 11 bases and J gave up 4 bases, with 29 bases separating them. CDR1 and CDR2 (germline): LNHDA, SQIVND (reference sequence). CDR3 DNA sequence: TGTGCCGCTCTGGGGGGCTCGTTATCTTATCCGTCCTATGGCTACACCTTC. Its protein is CAALGGSLSYPSYGYTF.

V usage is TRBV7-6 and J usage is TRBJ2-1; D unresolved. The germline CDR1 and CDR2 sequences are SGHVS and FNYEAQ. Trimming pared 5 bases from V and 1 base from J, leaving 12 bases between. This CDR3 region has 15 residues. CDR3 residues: CASSPWLVSYNEQFF. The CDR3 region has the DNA TGTGCCAGCAGCCCCTGGCTGGTTTCCTACAATGAGCAGTTCTTC.

The CDR3 region has the DNA TGCAGCGTTGTAACTAGCATCTCGGGGGAGACCCAGTACTTC. Its protein product is CSVVTSISGETQYF. V usage is TRBV29-1 and J usage is TRBJ2-5; maybe TRBD2 (6 bases). The V and J ends lost 4 bases and 5 bases respectively, with 17 bases between them. The CDR3 totals 14 residues. The germline gives CDR1 SQVTM, CDR2 ANQGSEA. The full variable domain, completed using reference TRBV29-1 and TRBJ2-5, is SAVISQKPSRDICQRGTSLTIQCQVDSQVTMMFWYRQQPGQSLTLIATANQGSEATYESGFVIDKFPISRPNLTFSTLTVSNMSPEDSSIYLCSVVTSISGETQYFGPGTRLLVL.

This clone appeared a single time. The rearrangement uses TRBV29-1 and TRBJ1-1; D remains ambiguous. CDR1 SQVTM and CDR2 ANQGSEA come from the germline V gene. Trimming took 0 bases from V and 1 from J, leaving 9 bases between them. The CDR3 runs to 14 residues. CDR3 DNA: TGCAGCGTTGAAGATCACCCAGAGAACACTGAAGCTTTCTTT. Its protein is CSVEDHPENTEAFF.

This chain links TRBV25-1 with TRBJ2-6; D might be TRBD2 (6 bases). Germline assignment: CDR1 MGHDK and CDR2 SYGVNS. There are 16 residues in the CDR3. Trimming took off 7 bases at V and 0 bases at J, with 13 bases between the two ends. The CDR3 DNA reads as TGTGCCAGCACTGAGGGACTGCACTCTGGGGCCAACGTCCTGACTTTC. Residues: CASTEGLHSGANVLTF.

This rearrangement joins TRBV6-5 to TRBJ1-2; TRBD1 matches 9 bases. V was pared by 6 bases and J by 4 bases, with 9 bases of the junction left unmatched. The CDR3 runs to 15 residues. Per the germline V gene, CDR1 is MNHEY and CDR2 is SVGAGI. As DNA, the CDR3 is TGTGCCAGCAGGAAGACAGGGGGTATGGCCTATGGCTACACCTTC. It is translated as CASRKTGGMAYGYTF.

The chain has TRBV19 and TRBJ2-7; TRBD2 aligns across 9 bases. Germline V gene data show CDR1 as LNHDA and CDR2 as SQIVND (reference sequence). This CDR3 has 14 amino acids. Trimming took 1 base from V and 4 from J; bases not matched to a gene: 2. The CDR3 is CASSIVAGAYEQYF. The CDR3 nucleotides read TGTGCCAGTAGTATAGTAGCGGGAGCGTACGAGCAGTACTTC.

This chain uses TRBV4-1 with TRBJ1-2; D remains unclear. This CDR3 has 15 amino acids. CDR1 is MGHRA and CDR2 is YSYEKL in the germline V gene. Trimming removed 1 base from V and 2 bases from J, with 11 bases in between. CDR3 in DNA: TGCGCCAGCAGCCAAGGAGTCACGGAAAACTATGGCTACACCTTC. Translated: CASSQGVTENYGYTF.

In DNA form, the CDR3 reads TGTGCCAGCAGTTCCCGGGTCGACGGAGAGACCCAGTACTTC. Its protein product is CASSSRVDGETQYF. This chain links TRBV6-5 with TRBJ2-5; D uncertain. V lost 4 bases and J lost 4, with 13 bases in between. The CDR3 is 14 residues long. Germline CDR1 is MNHEY and CDR2 is SVGAGI.

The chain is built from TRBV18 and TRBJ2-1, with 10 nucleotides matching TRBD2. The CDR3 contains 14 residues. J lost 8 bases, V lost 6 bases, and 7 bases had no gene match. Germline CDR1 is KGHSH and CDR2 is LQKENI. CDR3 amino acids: CASSEASGSYEQFF. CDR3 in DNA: TGTGCCAGCTCGGAGGCTAGCGGGAGCTATGAGCAGTTCTTC.

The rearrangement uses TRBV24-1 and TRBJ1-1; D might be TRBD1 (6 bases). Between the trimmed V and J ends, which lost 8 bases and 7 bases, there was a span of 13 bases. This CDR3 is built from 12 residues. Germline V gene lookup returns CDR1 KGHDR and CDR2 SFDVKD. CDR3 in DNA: TGTGCCACCAAGTCAGGGGTTGGTGAAGCTTTCTTT. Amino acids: CATKSGVGEAFF.

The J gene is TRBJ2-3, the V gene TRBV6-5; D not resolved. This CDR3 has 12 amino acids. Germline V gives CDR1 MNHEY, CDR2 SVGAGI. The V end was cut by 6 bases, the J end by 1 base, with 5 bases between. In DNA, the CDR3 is TGTGCCAGCAGAGCTGGCACAGATACGCAGTATTTT. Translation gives CASRAGTDTQYF.

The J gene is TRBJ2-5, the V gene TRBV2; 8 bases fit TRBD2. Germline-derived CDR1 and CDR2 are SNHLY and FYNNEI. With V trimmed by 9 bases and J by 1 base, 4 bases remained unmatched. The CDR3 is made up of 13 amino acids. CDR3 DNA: TGTGCCAGTCGGGGGGGCGGCCAAGAGACCCAGTACTTC. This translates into CASRGGGQETQYF.

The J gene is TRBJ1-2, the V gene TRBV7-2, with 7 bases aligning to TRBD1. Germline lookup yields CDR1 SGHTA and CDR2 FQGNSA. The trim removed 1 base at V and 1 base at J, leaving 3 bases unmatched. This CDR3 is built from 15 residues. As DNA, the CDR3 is TGTGCCAGCAGCTTAGATTACAGGGGTAACTATGGCTACACCTTC. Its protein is CASSLDYRGNYGYTF.

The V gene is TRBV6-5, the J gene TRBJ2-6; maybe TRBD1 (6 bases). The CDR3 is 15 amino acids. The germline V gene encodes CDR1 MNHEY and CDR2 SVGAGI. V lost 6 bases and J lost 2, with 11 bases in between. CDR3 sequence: CASSYQGTGANVLTF. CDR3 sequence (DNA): TGTGCCAGCAGCTACCAGGGGACTGGGGCCAACGTCCTGACTTTC.

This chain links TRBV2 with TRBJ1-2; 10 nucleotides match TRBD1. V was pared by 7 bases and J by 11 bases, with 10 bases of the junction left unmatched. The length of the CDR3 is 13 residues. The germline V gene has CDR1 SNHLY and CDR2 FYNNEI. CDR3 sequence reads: CASIATGGFGYTF. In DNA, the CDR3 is TGTGCCAGCATAGCGACAGGGGGCTTTGGTTACACCTTC.

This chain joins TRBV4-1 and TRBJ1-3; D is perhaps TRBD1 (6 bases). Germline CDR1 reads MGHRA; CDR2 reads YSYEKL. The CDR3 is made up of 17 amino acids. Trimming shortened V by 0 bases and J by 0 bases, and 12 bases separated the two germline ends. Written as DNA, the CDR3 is TGCGCCAGCAGCCAAGATCGTGTCAGGGGCTCTGGAAACACCATATATTTT. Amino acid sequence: CASSQDRVRGSGNTIYF.

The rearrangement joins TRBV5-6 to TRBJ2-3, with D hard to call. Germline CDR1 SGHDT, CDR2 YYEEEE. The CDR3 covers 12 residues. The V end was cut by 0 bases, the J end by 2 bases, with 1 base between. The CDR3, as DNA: TGTGCCAGCAGCTTGGCCACAGATACGCAGTATTTT. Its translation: CASSLATDTQYF.

The CDR3 loop reads CASSYTIGQETQYF. The CDR3 nucleotides are TGTGCCAGCAGTTACACCATTGGGCAAGAGACCCAGTACTTC. This chain connects TRBV6-5 to TRBJ2-5; no clear D gene. Germline V lookup: CDR1 MNHEY, CDR2 SVGAGI. The CDR3 runs 14 residues. Trimming shortened V by 2 bases and J by 2 bases, and 9 bases separated the two germline ends.

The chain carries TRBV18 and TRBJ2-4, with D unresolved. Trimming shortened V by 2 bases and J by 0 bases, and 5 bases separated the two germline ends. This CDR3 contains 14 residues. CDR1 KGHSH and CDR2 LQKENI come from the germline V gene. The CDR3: CASSPDLAKNIQYF. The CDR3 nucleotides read TGTGCCAGCTCACCAGACCTAGCCAAAAACATTCAGTACTTC.